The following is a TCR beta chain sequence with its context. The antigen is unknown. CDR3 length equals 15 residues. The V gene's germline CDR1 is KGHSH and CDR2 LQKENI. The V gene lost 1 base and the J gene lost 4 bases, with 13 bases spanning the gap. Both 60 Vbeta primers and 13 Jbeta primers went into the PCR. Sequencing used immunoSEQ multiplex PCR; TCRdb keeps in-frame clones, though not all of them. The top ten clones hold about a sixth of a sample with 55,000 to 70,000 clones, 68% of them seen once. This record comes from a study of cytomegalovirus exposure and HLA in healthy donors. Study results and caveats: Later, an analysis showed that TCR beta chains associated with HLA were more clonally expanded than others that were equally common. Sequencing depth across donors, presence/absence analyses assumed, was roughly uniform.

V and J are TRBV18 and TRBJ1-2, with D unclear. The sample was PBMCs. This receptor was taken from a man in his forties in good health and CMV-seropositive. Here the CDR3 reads CASSPLEGSSYGYTF. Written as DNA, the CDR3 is TGTGCCAGCTCACCACTGGAGGGTTCGAGCTATGGCTACACCTTC.